The 5 T cell receptor beta chains in this list originate from one sample, sequenced in a study of blood T cell repertoires in COVID-19. TCRdb keeps only in-frame clones here, not all; method: immunoSEQ multiplex PCR. The table includes approximately 19,000 clones, about nine tenths detected once. Sequenced input: peripheral blood. The receptors here all came from a human donor in a cohort sampled during active COVID-19.

There are a few counts of this clone. V is TRBV5-4 and J is TRBJ1-6; D gene uncertain. V was cut by 0 bases and J by 4 bases, with 5 bases left in between. Germline lookup yields CDR1 SGHNT and CDR2 YYREEE (reference sequence). The CDR3 has 14 amino acids. The chain's CDR3 is CASSLGEYNSPLHF. The DNA for the CDR3 is TGTGCCAGCAGCTTGGGGGAGTATAATTCACCCCTCCACTTT.

The chain carries TRBV20-1 and TRBJ1-2; a weak D match, TRBD1 (6 bases). CDR3 length: 13 amino acids. Germline loops: CDR1 DFQATT, CDR2 SNEGSKA (reference sequence). V gave up 3 bases and J gave up 4 bases, with 12 bases separating them. CDR3 nucleotides: TGCAGTGCTAGTAACAGGGTTACCTATGGCTACACCTTC. It specifies CSASNRVTYGYTF.

The chain combines TRBV29-1 with TRBJ2-7; maybe TRBD2 (7 bases). The germline gives CDR1 SQVTM, CDR2 ANQGSEA. V was trimmed by 0 bases and J by 5 bases, leaving 20 bases between them. The CDR3 is 16 amino acids. CDR3 sequence: CSVEDLGGGLLNEQYF. CDR3 DNA: TGCAGCGTTGAAGATCTTGGGGGGGGCTTACTGAACGAGCAGTACTTC.

J is TRBJ1-2 and V is TRBV19; D possibly corresponds to TRBD1 (6 bases). The CDR3 consists of 15 residues. With 4 bases removed from V and 5 bases from J, the gap between germline ends came to 17 bases. CDR1 LNHDA and CDR2 SQIVND come from the germline V gene (reference sequence). This CDR3 is CASSNRPGHLYGYTF. The DNA of the CDR3 is TGTGCCAGTAGTAACAGACCGGGACACTTGTATGGCTACACCTTC.

The chain couples TRBV7-9 to TRBJ1-1, with a weak D call TRBD1 (5 bases). V lost 2 bases and J lost 1, with 17 bases in between. This CDR3 spans 17 amino acids. The germline gives CDR1 SEHNR, CDR2 FQNEAQ (reference sequence). CDR3 residues: CASSLKGAGVGNTEAFF. The CDR3 bases are TGTGCCAGCAGCTTAAAGGGCGCGGGGGTCGGGAACACTGAAGCTTTCTTT.